Below, 30 T cell receptor beta chains from the same sample are listed, as sequenced in a study of beta chain features in type 1 diabetes (dated by TCRdb to about 2018). Libraries came from the immunoSEQ multiplex PCR assay. The entire isolated RNA was reverse transcribed using the High Capacity cDNA Reverse Transcription Kit, and thus expressed TCRB transcripts were sequenced. In TCRdb, the immuneACCESS table is reduced to in-frame sequences with V and J assigned. These tables do not hold every clone; where another copy was compared, an unresolved V gene accounts for under half, and the others remain unexplained. The sample includes 200,000 to 250,000 clones, with roughly 9.6% observed a single time. The ten largest clones capture just under 0.035% of the sample. Material: naive CD4+ T cells from blood. The cell subset or site label for this specimen denotes: true naive CD4+ T cells. The source of these receptors is a woman between 18 and 29 years old in good health.

This clone was observed a few times. The gene calls are TRBV5-1 and TRBJ1-5; a possible D gene is TRBD1 (6 bases). Trimming pared 1 base from V and 6 bases from J, leaving 14 bases between. CDR1 and CDR2 from the germline V gene are SGHRS and YFSETQ. The CDR3 extends over 15 amino acids. The CDR3 reads CASSLSGGEGQPQHF. The CDR3 bases are TGCGCCAGCAGCTTGTCTGGGGGCGAAGGTCAGCCCCAGCATTTT.

This clone was observed a few times. V gene TRBV9 combines with J gene TRBJ2-1, with 14 bases fitting TRBD2. The CDR3 loop spans 18 amino acids. Germline loops: CDR1 SGDLS, CDR2 YYNGEE. Germline trimming cut 0 bases from V and 4 bases from J; bases unmatched to any gene: 6. CDR3 DNA sequence: TGTGCCAGCAGCGTAGTCGGGACTAGCGGGAGTTGGTACAATGAGCAGTTCTTC. It yields the protein CASSVVGTSGSWYNEQFF.

The chain links TRBV27 to TRBJ2-7; the match to TRBD1 covers 9 bases. Looked up from germline, CDR1 is MNHEY and CDR2 is SMNVEV (reference sequence). The V gene end was trimmed by 11 bases and the J gene end by 7 bases; junction bases not matched to a gene: 9. The CDR3 contains 12 residues. Written as DNA, the CDR3 is TGTGCCTTCGGGACAGGGACCGAGGAGCAGTACTTC. It is translated as CAFGTGTEEQYF.

The sample holds one count of this clone. The chain couples TRBV6-5 to TRBJ2-7; 12 nucleotides match TRBD2. This CDR3 is built from 15 residues. The germline CDR1 and CDR2 sequences are MNHEY and SVGAGI. J was trimmed by 6 bases and V by 4 bases; bases with no gene match: 7. The CDR3 DNA sequence: TGTGCCAGCAGTTCTAGCGGGGGGGGGTTCGCCGAGCAGTACTTC. This gives the protein CASSSSGGGFAEQYF.

This clone was seen repeatedly, ten times or more. CDR3 sequence: CASSVPGGRKETQYF. CDR3 in DNA: TGTGCCAGCAGCGTACCGGGAGGCAGAAAAGAGACCCAGTACTTC. The V call is TRBV5-4, the J call TRBJ2-5, with 7 bases that match TRBD2. This CDR3 comprises 15 residues. V shed 4 bases, J shed 3 bases, and the junction held 9 bases outside the gene matches. Germline CDR1 and CDR2: SGHNT and YYREEE (reference sequence).

This clone was seen a few times. The chain has TRBV20-1 and TRBJ2-3; no clear D gene. The CDR3 is 10 residues long. V dropped 6 bases and J dropped 8 bases, with 9 bases sitting between them. Germline V gene sequence: CDR1 DFQATT, CDR2 SNEGSKA (reference sequence). The CDR3 region has the DNA TGCAGTGCCACCCTGGCTACGCAGTATTTT. It codes for CSATLATQYF.

A few counts support this clone. The gene calls are TRBV12-5 and TRBJ2-2; the match to TRBD2 covers 9 bases. This CDR3 contains 17 residues. The junction had 8 bases not matched to a gene; V was cut back by 0 bases and J by 6 bases. CDR1 LGHNT and CDR2 FRNRAP come from the germline V gene. CDR3 region: CASGLVNPGLAPGELFF. The CDR3 DNA reads as TGTGCTAGTGGTTTGGTAAACCCGGGACTAGCCCCCGGGGAGCTGTTTTTT.

This sequence joins TRBV5-6 and TRBJ2-5; D gene unclear. The CDR3 is 14 amino acids. The V and J ends lost 4 bases and 1 base respectively, with 11 bases between them. Germline V gene lookup returns CDR1 SGHDT and CDR2 YYEEEE. The CDR3 sequence: CASSRDHFQETQYF. CDR3 bases: TGTGCCAGCAGCCGCGATCACTTCCAAGAGACCCAGTACTTC.

The chain couples TRBV7-3 to TRBJ2-3; 7 bases are a match to TRBD2. Germline V gene lookup returns CDR1 SGHTA and CDR2 FQGTGA. The CDR3 has 15 residues. J was trimmed by 4 bases and V by 3 bases; bases with no gene match: 7. The CDR3 DNA follows: TGTGCCAGCAGCTTCGGACCTACTAGCGCAGATACGCAGTATTTT. Encoded protein: CASSFGPTSADTQYF. Drawing the rest from reference TRBV7-3 and TRBJ2-3, the complete variable domain is GAGVSQTPSNKVTEKGKYVELRCDPISGHTALYWYRQSLGQGPEFLIYFQGTGAADDSGLPNDRFFAVRPEGSVSTLKIQRTERGDSAVYLCASSFGPTSADTQYFGPGTRLTVL.

This clone has only a few counts. V gene TRBV7-9 combines with J gene TRBJ2-7, with a tentative D call TRBD2 (5 bases). Deletions cut 1 base from V and 2 bases from J, with 12 bases between. CDR3 length: 15 residues. CDR1 and CDR2 from the germline V gene are SEHNR and FQNEAQ (reference sequence). Here the CDR3 reads CASSLVQTGTYEQYF. The CDR3 nucleotides are TGTGCCAGCAGCTTAGTACAAACGGGGACCTACGAGCAGTACTTC.

The rearrangement joins TRBV7-9 to TRBJ2-4; tentative D call: TRBD2 (5 bases). This CDR3 is 16 amino acids long. Germline assignment: CDR1 SEHNR and CDR2 FQNEAQ (reference sequence). V lost 1 base and J 0 bases, leaving 10 bases between the germline ends. The CDR3 bases are TGTGCCAGCAGCTTAGGCGATCGGGGAGCCAAAAACATTCAGTACTTC. It codes for CASSLGDRGAKNIQYF.

The chain joins TRBV7-2 to TRBJ2-5, with D unclear. CDR1 and CDR2 from the germline V gene are SGHTA and FQGNSA. Trimming removed 1 base from V and 6 bases from J, with 15 bases in between. There are 15 residues in the CDR3. CDR3 sequence (DNA): TGTGCCAGCAGCTTAGTGCTAGGAGTGGATCAGACCCAGTACTTC. Protein product: CASSLVLGVDQTQYF.

This chain links TRBV30 with TRBJ2-1, with TRBD2 matching over 8 bases. The CDR3 runs to 13 residues. CDR1 is GTSNPN, CDR2 SVGIG, per germline (reference sequence). V was pared by 3 bases and J by 9 bases, with 7 bases of the junction left unmatched. This CDR3 is CAWSQAGAGEQFF. DNA of the CDR3: TGTGCCTGGAGCCAAGCGGGAGCCGGTGAGCAGTTCTTC.

This clone was detected a few times. The rearrangement uses TRBV6-6 and TRBJ2-1; D is possibly TRBD1 (5 bases). V was clipped by 6 bases and J by 1 base, with 10 bases between them. Germline-derived CDR1 and CDR2 are MNHNY and SVGAGI (reference sequence). The CDR3 is 14 residues long. The CDR3 protein is CASSQGSSYNEQFF. The DNA of the CDR3 is TGTGCCAGCAGCCAGGGTAGTTCCTACAATGAGCAGTTCTTC.

The rearrangement links TRBV5-1 to TRBJ2-6; TRBD1 matches at 7 bases. After removal of 0 bases from V and 0 bases from J, the junction contained 6 bases not matched to a gene. The CDR3 covers 18 residues. The V gene's germline CDR1 is SGHRS and CDR2 YFSETQ. The CDR3, as DNA: TGCGCCAGCAGCTTGGACCCGGGACAGTTCTCTGGGGCCAACGTCCTGACTTTC. It translates to CASSLDPGQFSGANVLTF.

In this sample, this clone turned up a few times. V and J are TRBV11-2 and TRBJ2-5; 9 positions agree with TRBD2. CDR1 and CDR2 from the germline V gene are SGHAT and FQNNGV. This CDR3 region has 15 residues. Trimming removed 5 bases from V and 2 bases from J; junction bases left unmatched: 6. As DNA, the CDR3 is TGTGCCAGCAGCCCAAGGACTAGCGTGCAAGAGACCCAGTACTTC. This translates into CASSPRTSVQETQYF.

The chain recombines TRBV2 with TRBJ2-7; TRBD1 aligns across 8 bases. The germline V gene encodes CDR1 SNHLY and CDR2 FYNNEI. Losses at the gene ends were 9 bases for V and 2 bases for J; bases not matched to a gene: 6. This CDR3 is built from 13 residues. CDR3 protein: CARRGTGAYEQYF. The CDR3 coding sequence is TGTGCCAGACGGGGGACAGGAGCCTACGAGCAGTACTTC.

The V gene is TRBV21-1, the J gene TRBJ2-7; the D segment call TRBD2 is taken from the table without a DNA check. TRBV21-1 is termed a pseudogene. The CDR3 covers 10 residues. The CDR3 sequence: CASSREEQYF. The CDR3 region has the DNA TGTGCCAGCAGCAGGGAGGAGCAGTACTTC.

The chain uses TRBV5-4 and TRBJ2-7; the match to TRBD2 covers 11 bases. CDR3 length: 16 amino acids. With 4 bases clipped from V and 4 bases from J, the junction kept 10 bases outside the gene matches. Germline CDR1 SGHNT, CDR2 YYREEE (reference sequence). CDR3 region: CASSPDSGRASYEQYF. The CDR3 DNA follows: TGTGCCAGCAGCCCCGATAGCGGGAGGGCCTCTTACGAGCAGTACTTC.

The CDR3 region is CASSSAGEYGYTF. The CDR3 coding sequence is TGCGCCAGCAGCTCCGCGGGGGAGTATGGCTACACCTTC. The chain links TRBV5-1 to TRBJ1-2; tentatively, D is TRBD1 (5 bases). Germline assignment: CDR1 SGHRS and CDR2 YFSETQ. This CDR3 region has 13 residues. Trimming took off 3 bases at V and 5 bases at J, with 11 bases between the two ends.

This chain uses TRBV7-3 with TRBJ2-3; D ambiguous. CDR3 length: 11 amino acids. V was cut by 5 bases and J by 3 bases, with 3 bases left in between. Germline CDR1 is SGHTA and CDR2 is FQGTGA. The CDR3: CASSQTDTQYF. The CDR3 DNA reads TGTGCCAGCAGCCAAACAGATACGCAGTATTTT.

This clone came up a few times. The chain combines TRBV27 with TRBJ2-1; 7 nucleotides agree with TRBD1. V gave up 5 bases and J gave up 6 bases; unmatched junction bases: 7. Germline CDR1 MNHEY, CDR2 SMNVEV (reference sequence). This CDR3 has 14 amino acids. CDR3 nucleotide sequence: TGTGCCAGCAGTGTCAACCGGGACAGCAATGAGCAGTTCTTC. As protein: CASSVNRDSNEQFF.

The CDR3 loop reads CASSEAPFQETQYF. CDR3 DNA: TGTGCCAGCAGTGAGGCCCCCTTCCAAGAGACCCAGTACTTC. The chain recombines TRBV2 with TRBJ2-5; D call uncertain. CDR3 length equals 14 residues. Per the germline V gene, CDR1 is SNHLY and CDR2 is FYNNEI. V lost 3 bases, J lost 1 base, and 9 bases lay in between.

A few counts support this clone. V usage is TRBV27 and J usage is TRBJ1-4; D is perhaps TRBD1 (6 bases). With 11 bases removed from V and 7 bases from J, the gap between germline ends came to 23 bases. Looked up from germline, CDR1 is MNHEY and CDR2 is SMNVEV (reference sequence). This CDR3 spans 15 amino acids. The CDR3 DNA follows: TGTGCCTGCCGAAGCCTCAGGGGATTGGCTGAAAAACTGTTTTTT. It codes for CACRSLRGLAEKLFF.

This clone was seen only a few times. The chain employs TRBV2 and TRBJ2-1; D perhaps matches TRBD2 (5 bases). V was trimmed by 5 bases and J by 9 bases, leaving 14 bases between them. CDR3 length: 13 residues. From germline, CDR1 is SNHLY and CDR2 FYNNEI. The chain's CDR3 is CASSKSLGSEQFF. CDR3 in DNA: TGTGCCAGCAGTAAATCACTAGGAAGTGAGCAGTTCTTC.

This clone was found a few times. V gene TRBV5-1 combines with J gene TRBJ2-5; a weak D match, TRBD2 (5 bases). The CDR3 is made up of 14 amino acids. Per germline, CDR1 SGHRS and CDR2 YFSETQ. The V and J ends lost 1 base and 3 bases respectively, with 10 bases between them. CDR3 coding DNA: TGCGCCAGCAGCTTGTCTCCAGCGGAAGAGACCCAGTACTTC. Residues: CASSLSPAEETQYF.

V gene TRBV9 combines with J gene TRBJ1-2; D uncertain. V shed 0 bases and J shed 4 bases, with 10 bases lying between them. The CDR3 consists of 14 residues. CDR1 and CDR2 from the germline V gene are SGDLS and YYNGEE. Here the CDR3 DNA reads TGTGCCAGCAGCGTAGCTCCAGGTGGCTATGGCTACACCTTC. It specifies CASSVAPGGYGYTF.

Only a few counts were recorded for this clone. This chain uses TRBV7-9 with TRBJ2-7; a weak D match, TRBD2 (5 bases). The ends were cut back, 5 bases at V and 4 bases at J, with 15 bases in the middle. Per the germline V gene, CDR1 is SEHNR and CDR2 is FQNEAQ (reference sequence). This CDR3 region has 14 residues. CDR3 in DNA: TGTGCCAGCAGCGAGCGGACGGGAATTTACGAGCAGTACTTC. Amino acid sequence: CASSERTGIYEQYF.

This clone was found a few times. The V call is TRBV6-7, the J call TRBJ2-7; 10 bases line up with TRBD1. TRBV6-7 is an open reading frame whose function is uncertain. The ends lost 2 bases at V and 2 bases at J; junction bases unmatched: 9. This CDR3 is built from 17 residues. The CDR3: CASSYPSKDRGTYEQYF. CDR3 coding DNA: TGTGCCAGCAGTTACCCCTCTAAGGACAGGGGGACCTACGAGCAGTACTTC.

The chain recombines TRBV15 with TRBJ2-3; 12 bases agree with TRBD2. The germline V gene encodes CDR1 LNHNV and CDR2 YYDKDF (reference sequence). The CDR3 sequence is 16 residues long. Germline trimming cut 8 bases from V and 2 bases from J; bases unmatched to any gene: 8. DNA for the CDR3: TGTGCCACCGGGACTAGCGGGTCCTACCCCACAGATACGCAGTATTTT. It yields the protein CATGTSGSYPTDTQYF. Looking up the rest from reference TRBV15 and TRBJ2-3 gives the full variable domain: DAMVIQNPRYQVTQFGKPVTLSCSQTLNHNVMYWYQQKSSQAPKLLFHYYDKDFNNEADTPDNFQSRRPNTSFCFLDIRSPGLGDTAMYLCATGTSGSYPTDTQYFGPGTRLTVL.